This T cell receptor (beta chain) was captured by sequencing in a study of early T cells in non-severe SARS-CoV-2 infection. Each CDR3 protein is one row after TCRdb ran MiXCR on the 5' RACE reads. The sample holds about 99,000 distinct CDR3 sequences, 16% seen once. V was clipped by 6 bases and J by 6 bases; unmatched bases: 12. In germline, CDR1 is MNHEY, CDR2 SVGAGI. There are 16 residues in the CDR3. Source material: whole blood. This TCR was sampled from an adult who was a healthcare worker with PCR-confirmed SARS-CoV-2 infection or an uninfected control (not recorded which). The V call is TRBV6-5, the J call TRBJ2-7; 12 bases map to TRBD1. This CDR3 is CASSRRDRGRLREQYF. CDR3 nucleotide sequence: TGTGCCAGCAGCCGCCGGGACAGGGGGCGTCTTCGCGAGCAGTACTTC.